The 14 T cell receptor beta chains given below trace back to one sample, sequenced in a study of T-cell reconstitution after alpha-beta-depleted transplantation in children. Preparation of the TCRbeta library used unique molecular identifiers. TCRdb reprocessed the PCR reads via MiXCR and lists one record per CDR3 protein. Here the sample spans about 1,000,000 distinct CDR3 sequences, 25% to 30% being singletons. The sample here was PBMCs, mostly from graft donor cells, taken 360 days after TCRalphabeta/CD19-depleted stem cell transplant. Source of these receptors: a boy in the first two years of life who had a stem cell transplant for SCID, so the T cells may come from the graft donor.

The J gene is TRBJ1-1, the V gene TRBV7-8; D gene ambiguous. From germline, CDR1 is SGHVS and CDR2 FQNEAQ. The CDR3 is 16 amino acids. Trimming pared 1 base from V and 4 bases from J, leaving 16 bases between. In nucleotides, the CDR3 is TGTGCCAGCAGCTTAGGTCTGCTCCCCATGCGCACTGAAGCTTTCTTT. This translates into CASSLGLLPMRTEAFF.

In this sample, this clonotype turned up a few times. V is TRBV6-4 and J is TRBJ2-3; the D is unclear. The V and J ends lost 0 bases and 3 bases respectively, with 13 bases between them. The CDR3 sequence is 16 residues long. CDR1 and CDR2 from the germline V gene are MRHNA and SNTAGT. CDR3 coding DNA: TGTGCCAGCAGTGACTCCCAAGGGATGGGTACAGATACGCAGTATTTT. Its protein product is CASSDSQGMGTDTQYF.

J is TRBJ2-2 and V is TRBV7-8; a possible D gene is TRBD2 (6 bases). The CDR3 has 17 residues. Germline V gives CDR1 SGHVS, CDR2 FQNEAQ. Trimming removed 5 bases at V and 0 bases at J, with 16 bases between. The CDR3 DNA reads as TGTGCCAGCAGCCTCCCCGGGGCTAGCGCGAACACCGGGGAGCTGTTTTTT. Translated: CASSLPGASANTGELFF.

This chain connects TRBV29-1 to TRBJ2-1, with no clear D. In germline, CDR1 is SQVTM, CDR2 ANQGSEA. The V end was cut by 3 bases, the J end by 0 bases, with 18 bases between. The CDR3 runs 17 residues. The CDR3 nucleotides read TGCAGCGTTGACGGATTGTGGGTAAACCCCTCCTACAATGAGCAGTTCTTC. Its translation: CSVDGLWVNPSYNEQFF.

This sequence joins TRBV6-5 and TRBJ2-1; 9 bases map to TRBD1. This CDR3 is built from 15 residues. V trimming: 4 bases; J trimming: 3 bases; junction bases outside the gene matches: 4. Germline lookup yields CDR1 MNHEY and CDR2 SVGAGI. CDR3 sequence: CASSSDRGNYNEQFF. CDR3 DNA sequence: TGTGCCAGCAGTTCGGACAGGGGTAACTACAATGAGCAGTTCTTC.

This clonotype was observed a handful of times. At one of its ends the junction is not consistent with the germline gene, which may arise from a read error. The rearrangement joins TRBV12-3 or TRBV12-4 to TRBJ2-3, with D perhaps TRBD1 (6 bases). The CDR3 has 17 residues. The CDR3: CASRLDRTATLPGPLNF. CDR3 nucleotides: TGTGCCAGCAGGCTCGATCGGACAGCTACCCTACCGGGTCCCCTTAATTTT.

This clonotype was seen more than once but under ten times. This chain links TRBV29-1 with TRBJ2-3; a possible D gene is TRBD1 (7 bases). Per the germline V gene, CDR1 is SQVTM and CDR2 is ANQGSEA. This CDR3 comprises 13 residues. The V end lost 7 bases, the J end lost 2 bases, and 13 bases lay between the germline ends. The CDR3 here is CSGGTAVTDTQYF. The DNA for the CDR3 is TGCAGCGGCGGGACAGCTGTCACAGATACGCAGTATTTT.

This clonotype was counted a few times. V usage is TRBV15 and J usage is TRBJ2-7; D is undetermined. The CDR3 has 14 residues. Germline lookup yields CDR1 LNHNV and CDR2 YYDKDF (reference sequence). V was clipped by 0 bases and J by 5 bases, with 11 bases between them. CDR3 sequence reads: CATSRDPDSHEQYF. DNA of the CDR3: TGTGCCACCAGCAGAGATCCGGATTCCCACGAGCAGTACTTC.

This clonotype has just a few counts. The chain joins TRBV4-1 to TRBJ2-7, with D perhaps TRBD2 (6 bases). Trimming took 5 bases from V and 2 from J, leaving 16 bases between them. CDR1 and CDR2 from the germline V gene are MGHRA and YSYEKL. The CDR3 length is 15 residues. Here the CDR3 DNA reads TGCGCCAGCAGCAAGGGTCGGGGGACCCCCTACGAGCAGTACTTC. This encodes CASSKGRGTPYEQYF.

Only a few counts were recorded for this clonotype. The chain is built from TRBV5-1 and TRBJ2-3, with 10 bases matching TRBD2. J gave up 12 bases and V 3 bases, and 10 bases lay outside the gene matches. The CDR3 loop spans 14 amino acids. Germline CDR1 reads SGHRS; CDR2 reads YFSETQ. The CDR3 DNA is TGCGCCAGCAGCTCCGGACTAGCGGCGGCACCTCAGTATTTT. Translating it yields CASSSGLAAAPQYF.

V is TRBV27 and J is TRBJ2-2; 8 positions agree with TRBD2. Looked up from germline, CDR1 is MNHEY and CDR2 is SMNVEV (reference sequence). The CDR3 extends over 12 amino acids. Trimming took 6 bases from V and 6 from J; bases not matched to a gene: 0. The CDR3 protein is CASRLAAGELFF. Here the CDR3 DNA reads TGTGCCAGCAGACTAGCGGCCGGGGAGCTGTTTTTT.

This clonotype has only a few counts. V and J are TRBV10-3 and TRBJ2-1, with 8 bases fitting TRBD2. J gave up 4 bases and V 0 bases, and 5 bases lay outside the gene matches. CDR1 and CDR2 (germline): ENHRY, SYGVKD. This CDR3 region has 16 residues. The CDR3 nucleotides are TGTGCCATCAGTGAGTCGCGGCGGGGGGTTTACAATGAGCAGTTCTTC. This gives the protein CAISESRRGVYNEQFF.

The V gene is TRBV10-2, the J gene TRBJ2-1, with D perhaps TRBD1 or TRBD2 (6 bases each). Trimming took off 6 bases at V and 8 bases at J, with 17 bases between the two ends. The CDR3 spans 14 residues. The germline V gene has CDR1 WSHSY and CDR2 SAAADI. CDR3 sequence reads: CASRDRGPGDEQFF. CDR3 nucleotide sequence: TGCGCCAGCAGAGACCGGGGGCCGGGGGATGAGCAGTTCTTC.

This clonotype was recorded at least ten times. The chain carries TRBV29-1 and TRBJ2-1; 8 bases are shared with TRBD1. The trim removed 0 bases at V and 5 bases at J, leaving 12 bases unmatched. Germline V gene data show CDR1 as SQVTM and CDR2 as ANQGSEA. There are 17 residues in the CDR3. The CDR3 region is CSVEDPDRGTKDNEQFF. The CDR3, as DNA: TGCAGCGTTGAAGATCCTGACAGGGGCACAAAAGACAATGAGCAGTTCTTC.